The 26 T cell receptor beta chains below all came from one sample that was sequenced in a study of blood T cell repertoires in COVID-19. TCRdb's table, derived via immunoSEQ multiplex PCR, lists solely in-frame clones and lacks some. The sample lists tens of thousands of clones, about 82% seen once, with 55% to 60% in the top ten. The specimen sequenced was peripheral blood. Every receptor here comes from a man between 65 and 79 years old with acute or convalescent COVID-19.

CDR3 nucleotide sequence: TGTGCCAGCTCATTTTCTGCAGCAGGGGCCTTGGAGACCCAGTACTTC. Translation gives CASSFSAAGALETQYF. This sequence joins TRBV18 and TRBJ2-5; a weak D match, TRBD1 (6 bases). This CDR3 region has 16 residues. The V end lost 5 bases, the J end lost 5 bases, and 21 bases lay between the germline ends. CDR1 is KGHSH, CDR2 LQKENI, per germline.

The chain couples TRBV28 to TRBJ1-2; possibly TRBD1 for D (6 bases). The CDR3 is made up of 14 amino acids. Germline CDR1 MDHEN, CDR2 SYDVKM. V lost 6 bases and J 2 bases, leaving 13 bases between the germline ends. DNA for the CDR3: TGTGCCAGCAGCAGTACGGGACAAAACTATGGCTACACCTTC. This translates into CASSSTGQNYGYTF.

CDR3 coding DNA: TGTGCCAGCAGCCAAGATCGGGACAGGGGTGATGTTGAAAAACTGTTTTTT. Translating gives CASSQDRDRGDVEKLFF. The V and J genes are TRBV3-1 (or the pseudogene TRBV3-2) and TRBJ1-4; TRBD1 aligns across 10 bases. Germline assignment: CDR1 LGHDT and CDR2 YNNKEL (reference sequence). Trimming took 0 bases from V and 7 from J; bases not matched to a gene: 8. The CDR3 has 17 residues.

V usage is TRBV7-9 and J usage is TRBJ2-1; D remains unclear. There are 12 residues in the CDR3. V lost 3 bases to trimming and J lost 4 bases, with 4 bases between them. Germline V CDR1 and CDR2: SEHNR, FQNEAQ (reference sequence). The DNA of the CDR3 is TGTGCCAGCAGCTTTACTTACAATGAGCAGTTCTTC. Amino acids: CASSFTYNEQFF. Looking up the rest from reference TRBV7-9 and TRBJ2-1 gives the full variable domain: DTGVSQNPRHKITKRGQNVTFRCDPISEHNRLYWYRQTLGQGPEFLTYFQNEAQLEKSRLLSDRFSAERPKGSFSTLEIQRTEQGDSAMYLCASSFTYNEQFFGPGTRLTVL.

This clone was observed a single time. This chain uses TRBV6-5 with TRBJ1-1, with unresolved D. The CDR3 has 12 residues. Trimming took 3 bases from V and 8 from J, leaving 10 bases between them. The germline V gene encodes CDR1 MNHEY and CDR2 SVGAGI. CDR3 nucleotide sequence: TGTGCCAGCAGTTATAGCTACCCCGAAGCTTTCTTT. Its protein product is CASSYSYPEAFF.

The gene calls are TRBV3-1 (or the pseudogene TRBV3-2) and TRBJ2-1; D is ambiguous. Per the germline V gene, CDR1 is LGHDT and CDR2 is YNNKEL (reference sequence). V was trimmed by 4 bases and J by 1 base, leaving 11 bases between them. The CDR3 covers 15 residues. The CDR3 sequence is CASSLSSVSYNEQFF. The DNA of the CDR3 is TGTGCCAGCAGCCTCTCGTCGGTATCCTACAATGAGCAGTTCTTC.

The rearrangement uses TRBV19 and TRBJ2-3; weak D call: TRBD2 (6 bases). The CDR3 spans 15 residues. The V end was cut by 6 bases, the J end by 3 bases, with 16 bases between. CDR1 is LNHDA and CDR2 is SQIVND in the germline V gene (reference sequence). The chain's CDR3 is CASRGDPRGTDTQYF. The CDR3 DNA reads TGTGCCAGTAGGGGGGATCCCCGGGGGACAGATACGCAGTATTTT. Complete variable domain (other parts from reference TRBV19 and TRBJ2-3): DGGITQSPKYLFRKEGQNVTLSCEQNLNHDAMYWYRQDPGQGLRLIYYSQIVNDFQKGDIAEGYSVSREKKESFPLTVTSAQKNPTAFYLCASRGDPRGTDTQYFGPGTRLTVL.

The chain joins TRBV29-1 to TRBJ1-1; the match to TRBD1 covers 7 bases. Germline V CDR1 and CDR2: SQVTM, ANQGSEA. The CDR3 totals 15 residues. Losses at the gene ends were 1 base for V and 2 bases for J; bases not matched to a gene: 7. The CDR3 nucleotides read TGCAGCGTTGAAGGGGGAGGACAGGTAAACACTGAAGCTTTCTTT. Its protein product is CSVEGGGQVNTEAFF.

The chain uses TRBV5-1 and TRBJ1-1; D possibly corresponds to TRBD1 (6 bases). CDR3 size: 17 residues. Germline V gene lookup returns CDR1 SGHRS and CDR2 YFSETQ. The V gene lost 2 bases and the J gene lost 8 bases, with 25 bases spanning the gap. DNA of the CDR3: TGCGCCAGCAGCTTAGGTTCGGACAGATGGGCTCCCAGGGAAGCTTTCTTT. This translates into CASSLGSDRWAPREAFF.

This chain uses TRBV10-1 with TRBJ2-7; D remains ambiguous. The CDR3 is made up of 12 amino acids. Trimming removed 3 bases at V and 3 bases at J, with 6 bases between. The V gene's germline CDR1 is WNHNN and CDR2 SYGVQD (reference sequence). Here the CDR3 reads CASSESGYEQYF. CDR3 nucleotides: TGCGCCAGCAGTGAATCCGGCTACGAGCAGTACTTC.

V and J are TRBV9 and TRBJ2-3; D possibly corresponds to TRBD1 (5 bases). The germline V gene has CDR1 SGDLS and CDR2 YYNGEE. Trimming pared 0 bases from V and 0 bases from J, leaving 14 bases between. CDR3 size: 17 residues. CDR3 protein: CASSVAGQPTSTDTQYF. DNA for the CDR3: TGTGCCAGCAGCGTAGCAGGGCAACCCACTAGCACAGATACGCAGTATTTT.

This clone was counted between two and nine times. V usage is TRBV19 and J usage is TRBJ1-5; no firm D call. Trimming left V 0 bases short and J 5 bases short, with 23 bases between. The CDR3 is made up of 19 amino acids. Looked up from germline, CDR1 is LNHDA and CDR2 is SQIVND (reference sequence). This CDR3 reads CASSIDAAAPLYYDQPQHF. The CDR3 DNA reads as TGTGCCAGTAGTATAGATGCCGCGGCACCTCTATATTACGATCAGCCCCAGCATTTT.

The chain carries TRBV7-2 and TRBJ1-1, with a tentative D call TRBD1 (5 bases). The CDR3 runs to 14 residues. The V gene's germline CDR1 is SGHTA and CDR2 FQGNSA. With 1 base removed from V and 1 base from J, the gap between germline ends came to 7 bases. The CDR3 sequence is CASSLGQRNTEAFF. The CDR3, as DNA: TGTGCCAGCAGCTTAGGACAGAGGAACACTGAAGCTTTCTTT.

This clone was picked up a small number of times. The gene calls are TRBV30 and TRBJ2-7; D might be TRBD1 (6 bases). This CDR3 has 12 residues. Between the trimmed V and J ends, which lost 5 bases and 0 bases, there was a span of 8 bases. The V gene's germline CDR1 is GTSNPN and CDR2 SVGIG (reference sequence). In DNA form, the CDR3 reads TGTGCCTGGGGGGACAACTCCTACGAGCAGTACTTC. Protein: CAWGDNSYEQYF.

V usage is TRBV7-9 and J usage is TRBJ2-1; 12 nucleotides match TRBD2. Germline-derived CDR1 and CDR2 are SEHNR and FQNEAQ (reference sequence). Germline trimming cut 6 bases from V and 9 bases from J; bases unmatched to any gene: 9. The CDR3 loop spans 15 amino acids. The CDR3 spells CASSIGTSGLTEQFF. DNA for the CDR3: TGTGCCAGCAGTATCGGGACTAGCGGGCTTACTGAGCAGTTCTTC.

The chain joins TRBV18 to TRBJ2-1; 7 nucleotides match TRBD1. This CDR3 spans 16 amino acids. With V trimmed by 0 bases and J by 8 bases, 10 bases remained unmatched. Per germline, CDR1 KGHSH and CDR2 LQKENI. The CDR3 DNA follows: TGTGCCAGCTCACCACCTGAGGGGGCGCAGTGGTATGAGCAGTTCTTC. Translated: CASSPPEGAQWYEQFF.

The chain recombines TRBV15 with TRBJ2-7, with D perhaps matching TRBD1 (6 bases). Germline lookup yields CDR1 LNHNV and CDR2 YYDKDF (reference sequence). V was pared by 1 base and J by 5 bases, with 12 bases between. The CDR3 length is 14 residues. This CDR3 reads CATSRGGTSHEQYF. The DNA for the CDR3 is TGTGCCACCAGCAGAGGGGGGACATCCCACGAGCAGTACTTC.

V gene TRBV7-2 combines with J gene TRBJ1-1; 9 nucleotides align to TRBD1. Trimming cost V 2 bases and J 1 base; bases outside gene matches: 2. Germline loops: CDR1 SGHTA, CDR2 FQGNSA. This CDR3 is 15 amino acids long. The CDR3 spells CASSLSGQGNTEAFF. The DNA of the CDR3 is TGTGCCAGCAGCTTATCGGGACAGGGGAACACTGAAGCTTTCTTT.

The rearrangement joins TRBV25-1 to TRBJ2-6; perhaps TRBD1 as D (6 bases). Trimming stripped 8 bases from V and 0 bases from J, with 14 bases between. The CDR3 covers 16 residues. CDR1 MGHDK and CDR2 SYGVNS come from the germline V gene. The CDR3 is CASSRQESSGANVLTF. Written as DNA, the CDR3 is TGTGCCAGCTCCCGACAGGAAAGCTCTGGGGCCAACGTCCTGACTTTC.

This clone has only one observation. The chain combines TRBV3-1 (or the pseudogene TRBV3-2) with TRBJ1-1; 7 bases match TRBD1. Germline CDR1 LGHDT, CDR2 YNNKEL (reference sequence). The CDR3 loop spans 14 amino acids. The V gene end was trimmed by 3 bases and the J gene end by 5 bases; junction bases not matched to a gene: 6. The CDR3, as DNA: TGTGCCAGCAGCCATGGGCAGGGGGAAACTGAAGCTTTCTTT. Amino acids: CASSHGQGETEAFF.

The chain uses TRBV11-2 and TRBJ2-2; tentatively, D is TRBD1 (6 bases). Germline V gene data show CDR1 as SGHAT and CDR2 as FQNNGV. The CDR3 length is 14 residues. V lost 5 bases to trimming and J lost 1 base, with 8 bases between them. CDR3 nucleotide sequence: TGTGCCAGCAGCCGACAGGTGAACACCGGGGAGCTGTTTTTT. Protein product: CASSRQVNTGELFF.

The chain joins TRBV5-4 to TRBJ2-5; D is unresolved. Trimming removed 4 bases from V and 0 bases from J, with 16 bases in between. The CDR3 covers 16 residues. Germline CDR1 and CDR2: SGHNT and YYREEE (reference sequence). The CDR3 sequence: CASSRDGDPYQETQYF. In DNA form, the CDR3 reads TGTGCCAGCAGCCGCGACGGAGATCCGTACCAAGAGACCCAGTACTTC. Looking up the rest from reference TRBV5-4 and TRBJ2-5 gives the full variable domain: ETGVTQSPTHLIKTRGQQVTLRCSSQSGHNTVSWYQQALGQGPQFIFQYYREEENGRGNFPPRFSGLQFPNYSSELNVNALELDDSALYLCASSRDGDPYQETQYFGPGTRLLVL.

The chain is built from TRBV19 and TRBJ2-2; no definite D call. The CDR3 runs 17 residues. Germline V gene data show CDR1 as LNHDA and CDR2 as SQIVND (reference sequence). Trimming left V 1 base short and J 3 bases short, with 15 bases between. In nucleotides, the CDR3 is TGTGCCAGTAGTATAGGGGTTTCGACCGAGGACACCGGGGAGCTGTTTTTT. The encoded protein is CASSIGVSTEDTGELFF.

The rearrangement uses TRBV9 and TRBJ1-1; D gene ambiguous. The V end was cut by 4 bases, the J end by 4 bases, with 14 bases between. This CDR3 spans 14 amino acids. The germline V gene has CDR1 SGDLS and CDR2 YYNGEE. CDR3 nucleotide sequence: TGTGCCAGCAGCCGAGAGTCGAGTCTCACTGAAGCTTTCTTT. Amino acid sequence: CASSRESSLTEAFF.

V and J are TRBV19 and TRBJ1-2, with a tentative D call TRBD1 (5 bases). V was shortened by 3 bases and J by 8 bases, with 13 bases between the two germline ends. The CDR3 consists of 13 residues. Germline values: CDR1 LNHDA, CDR2 SQIVND (reference sequence). The CDR3 DNA reads as TGTGCCAGTAGTATTAACCAGGGCGGAGGCTACACCTTC. This gives the protein CASSINQGGGYTF. The whole variable domain, remainder taken from reference TRBV19 and TRBJ1-2, is DGGITQSPKYLFRKEGQNVTLSCEQNLNHDAMYWYRQDPGQGLRLIYYSQIVNDFQKGDIAEGYSVSREKKESFPLTVTSAQKNPTAFYLCASSINQGGGYTFGSGTRLTVV.

The V call is TRBV19, the J call TRBJ2-1; the match to TRBD1 covers 9 bases. Germline V gene sequence: CDR1 LNHDA, CDR2 SQIVND (reference sequence). J gave up 0 bases and V 6 bases, and 0 bases lay outside the gene matches. The CDR3 is 14 residues long. This chain's CDR3 is CASRDRGSYNEQFF. Written as DNA, the CDR3 is TGTGCCAGTAGGGACAGGGGCTCCTACAATGAGCAGTTCTTC.